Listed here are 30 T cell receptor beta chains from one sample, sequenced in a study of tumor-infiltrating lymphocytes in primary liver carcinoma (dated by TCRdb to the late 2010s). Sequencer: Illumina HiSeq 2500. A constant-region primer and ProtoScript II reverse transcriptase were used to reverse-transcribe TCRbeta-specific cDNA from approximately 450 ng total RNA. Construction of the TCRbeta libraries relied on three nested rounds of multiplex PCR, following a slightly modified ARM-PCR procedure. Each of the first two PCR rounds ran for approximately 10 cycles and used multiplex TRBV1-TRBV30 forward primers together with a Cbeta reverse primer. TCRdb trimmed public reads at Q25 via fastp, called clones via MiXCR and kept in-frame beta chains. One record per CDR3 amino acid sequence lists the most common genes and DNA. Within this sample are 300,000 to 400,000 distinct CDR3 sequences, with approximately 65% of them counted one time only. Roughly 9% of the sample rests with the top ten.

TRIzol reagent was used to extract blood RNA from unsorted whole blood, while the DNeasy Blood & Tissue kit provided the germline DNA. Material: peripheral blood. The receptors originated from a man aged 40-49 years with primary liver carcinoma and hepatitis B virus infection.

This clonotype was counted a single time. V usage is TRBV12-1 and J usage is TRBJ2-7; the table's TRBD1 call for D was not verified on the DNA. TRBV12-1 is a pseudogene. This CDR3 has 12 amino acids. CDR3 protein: CASREQGAGQYF. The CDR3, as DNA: TGTGCCAGCAGGGAACAGGGGGCTGGGCAGTACTTC.

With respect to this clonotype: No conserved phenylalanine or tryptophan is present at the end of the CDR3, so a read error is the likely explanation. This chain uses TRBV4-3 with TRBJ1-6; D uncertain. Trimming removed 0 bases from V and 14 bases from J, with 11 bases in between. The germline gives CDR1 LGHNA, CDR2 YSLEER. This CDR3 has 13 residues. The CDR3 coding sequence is TGCGCCAGCAGCCAAGATCCTCGCTCGGCCCTCCACATT. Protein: CASSQDPRSALHI.

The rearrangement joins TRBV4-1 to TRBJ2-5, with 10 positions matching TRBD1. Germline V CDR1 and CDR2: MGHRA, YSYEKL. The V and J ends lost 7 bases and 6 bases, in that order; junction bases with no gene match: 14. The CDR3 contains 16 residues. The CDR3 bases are TGCGCCAGCATTCCTACCGGGACAGGGGCTGAGAAGACCCAGTACTTC. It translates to CASIPTGTGAEKTQYF.

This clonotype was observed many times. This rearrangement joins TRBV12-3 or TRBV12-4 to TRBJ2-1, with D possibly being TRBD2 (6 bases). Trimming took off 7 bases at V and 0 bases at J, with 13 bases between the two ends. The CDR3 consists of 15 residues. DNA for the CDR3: TGTGCCAGCACCATTAGCGGCAACTCCTACAATGAGCAGTTCTTC. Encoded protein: CASTISGNSYNEQFF.

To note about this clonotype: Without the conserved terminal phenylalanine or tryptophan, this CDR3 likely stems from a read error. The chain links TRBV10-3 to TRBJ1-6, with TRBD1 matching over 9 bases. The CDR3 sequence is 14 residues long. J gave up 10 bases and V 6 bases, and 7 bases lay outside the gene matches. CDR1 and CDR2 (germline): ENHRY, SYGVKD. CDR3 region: CAISERQGGSPLHL. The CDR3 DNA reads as TGTGCCATCAGCGAACGACAGGGGGGCTCACCCCTCCACCTT.

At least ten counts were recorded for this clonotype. For the CDR3, the DNA is TGTGCCAGCAGCTTAGGCCCAGGGACGAAAACTTTCTTT. Translated: CASSLGPGTKTFF. This rearrangement joins TRBV11-2 to TRBJ1-1, with D maybe TRBD1 (5 bases). The CDR3 consists of 13 residues. The V end was cut by 1 base, the J end by 12 bases, with 15 bases between. Germline CDR1 is SGHAT and CDR2 is FQNNGV.

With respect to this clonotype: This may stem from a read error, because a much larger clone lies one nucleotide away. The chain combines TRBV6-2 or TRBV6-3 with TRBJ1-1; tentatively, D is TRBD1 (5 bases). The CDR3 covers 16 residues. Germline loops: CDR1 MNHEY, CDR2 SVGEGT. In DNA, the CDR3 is TGTGTCAGCAGTGAGGGCGGGGCGCTGATGAACACTGAAGCTTTCTTT. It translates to CVSSEGGALMNTEAFF.

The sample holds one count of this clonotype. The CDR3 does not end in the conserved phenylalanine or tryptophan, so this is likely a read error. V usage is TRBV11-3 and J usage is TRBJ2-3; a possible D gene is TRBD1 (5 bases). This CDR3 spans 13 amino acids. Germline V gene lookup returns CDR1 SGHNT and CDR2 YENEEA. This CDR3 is CARSLWGIDTQYS. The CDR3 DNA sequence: TGTGCCCGCAGCTTGTGGGGCATAGATACGCAGTATTCT.

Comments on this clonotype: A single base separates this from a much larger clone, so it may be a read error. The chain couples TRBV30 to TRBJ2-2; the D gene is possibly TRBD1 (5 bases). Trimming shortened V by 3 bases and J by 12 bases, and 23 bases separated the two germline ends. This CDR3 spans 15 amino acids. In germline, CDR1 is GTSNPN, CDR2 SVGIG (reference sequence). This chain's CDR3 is CAWRKTGSLPGKLFF. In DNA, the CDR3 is TGTGCCTGGAGAAAAACGGGTTCCCTGCCAGGGAAGCTGTTTTTT.

Here the CDR3 reads CASSLYDRLETQYF. For the CDR3, the DNA is TGTGCCAGCAGTTTGTACGACAGATTAGAGACCCAGTACTTC. This sequence joins TRBV28 and TRBJ2-5, with D possibly matching TRBD1 (5 bases). V dropped 3 bases and J dropped 4 bases, with 12 bases sitting between them. CDR1 is MDHEN and CDR2 is SYDVKM in the germline V gene. The CDR3 runs to 14 residues. The full variable domain, in which reference TRBV28 and TRBJ2-5 provide the parts outside the CDR3, is DVKVTQSSRYLVKRTGEKVFLECVQDMDHENMFWYRQDPGLGLRLIYFSYDVKMKEKGDIPEGYSVSREKKERFSLILESASTNQTSMYLCASSLYDRLETQYFGPGTRLLVL.

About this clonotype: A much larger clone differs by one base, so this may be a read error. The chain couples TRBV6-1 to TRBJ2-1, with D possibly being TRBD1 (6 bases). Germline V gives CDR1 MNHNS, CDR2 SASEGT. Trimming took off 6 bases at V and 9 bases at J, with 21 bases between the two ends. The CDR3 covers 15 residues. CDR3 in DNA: TGTGCCAGCAGAGGGGACATGGGCCTTTCTGGTGAGCAGTTCTTC. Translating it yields CASRGDMGLSGEQFF.

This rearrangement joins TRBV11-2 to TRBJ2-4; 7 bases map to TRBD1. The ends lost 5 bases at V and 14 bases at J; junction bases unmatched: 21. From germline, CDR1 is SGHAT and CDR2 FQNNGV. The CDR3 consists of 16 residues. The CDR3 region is CASSPRGGRAANIKYF. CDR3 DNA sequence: TGTGCCAGCAGCCCGAGAGGGGGCAGGGCGGCGAATATTAAGTACTTC.

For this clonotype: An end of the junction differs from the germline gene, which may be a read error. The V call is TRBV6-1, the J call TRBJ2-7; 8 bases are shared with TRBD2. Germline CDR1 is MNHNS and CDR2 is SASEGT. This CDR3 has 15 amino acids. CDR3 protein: CVSSVERGPSYEQYF. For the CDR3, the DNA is TGTGTCAGCAGTGTCGAGCGGGGGCCCTCCTACGAGCAGTACTTC.

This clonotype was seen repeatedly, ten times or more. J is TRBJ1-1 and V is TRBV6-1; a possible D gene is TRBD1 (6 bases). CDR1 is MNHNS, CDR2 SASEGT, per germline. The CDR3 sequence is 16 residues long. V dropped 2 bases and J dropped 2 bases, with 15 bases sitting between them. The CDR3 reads CASSERPGVGNTEAFF. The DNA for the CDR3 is TGTGCCAGCAGTGAAAGGCCAGGGGTCGGAAACACTGAAGCTTTCTTT.

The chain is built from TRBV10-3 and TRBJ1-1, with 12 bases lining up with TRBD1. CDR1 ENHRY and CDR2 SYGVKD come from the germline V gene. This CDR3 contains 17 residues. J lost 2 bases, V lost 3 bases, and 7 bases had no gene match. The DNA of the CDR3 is TGTGCCATCAGTGAATCCGGGACAGGGGGCGCAAACACTGAAGCTTTCTTT. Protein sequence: CAISESGTGGANTEAFF.

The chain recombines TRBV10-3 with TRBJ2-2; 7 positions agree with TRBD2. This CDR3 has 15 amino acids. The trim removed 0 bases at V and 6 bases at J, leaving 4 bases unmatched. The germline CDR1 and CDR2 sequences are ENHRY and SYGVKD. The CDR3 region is CAISESREYPGELFF. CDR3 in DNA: TGTGCCATCAGTGAGTCGCGGGAGTATCCCGGGGAGCTGTTTTTT.

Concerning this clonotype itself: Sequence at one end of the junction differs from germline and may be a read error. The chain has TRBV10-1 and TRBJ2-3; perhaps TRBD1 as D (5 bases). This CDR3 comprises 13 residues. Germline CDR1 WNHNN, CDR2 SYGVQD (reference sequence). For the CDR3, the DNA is TGTGCCAGCAAAGGGGTAGGGCCAGATACGCAGTATTTT. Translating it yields CASKGVGPDTQYF.

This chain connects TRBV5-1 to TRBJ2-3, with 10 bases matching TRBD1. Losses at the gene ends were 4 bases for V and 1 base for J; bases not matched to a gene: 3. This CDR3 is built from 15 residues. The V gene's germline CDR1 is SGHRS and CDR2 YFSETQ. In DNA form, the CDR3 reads TGCGCCAGCAGCGGGACAGGGGAGGGCACAGATACGCAGTATTTT. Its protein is CASSGTGEGTDTQYF.

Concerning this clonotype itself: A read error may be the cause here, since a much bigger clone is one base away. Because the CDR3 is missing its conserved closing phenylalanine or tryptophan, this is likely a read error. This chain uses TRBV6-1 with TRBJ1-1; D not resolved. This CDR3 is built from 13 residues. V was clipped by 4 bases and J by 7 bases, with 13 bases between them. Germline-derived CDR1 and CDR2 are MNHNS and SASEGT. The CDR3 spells CASSGDLTGEAFS. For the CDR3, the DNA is TGTGCCAGCAGTGGGGATCTGACCGGTGAAGCTTTCTCT.

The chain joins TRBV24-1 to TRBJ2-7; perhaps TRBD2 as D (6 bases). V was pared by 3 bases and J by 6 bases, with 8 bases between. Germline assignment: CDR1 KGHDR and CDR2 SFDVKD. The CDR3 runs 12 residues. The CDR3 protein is CATSDGLSEQYF. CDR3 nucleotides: TGTGCCACCAGTGATGGACTATCCGAGCAGTACTTC.

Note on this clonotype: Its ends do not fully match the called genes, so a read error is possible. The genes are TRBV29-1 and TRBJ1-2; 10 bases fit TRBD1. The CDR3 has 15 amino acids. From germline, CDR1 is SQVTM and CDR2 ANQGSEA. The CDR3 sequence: CSVEGGTGEDYGYIF. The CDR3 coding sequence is TGCAGCGTGGAGGGGGGGACAGGGGAAGACTATGGCTACATCTTC.

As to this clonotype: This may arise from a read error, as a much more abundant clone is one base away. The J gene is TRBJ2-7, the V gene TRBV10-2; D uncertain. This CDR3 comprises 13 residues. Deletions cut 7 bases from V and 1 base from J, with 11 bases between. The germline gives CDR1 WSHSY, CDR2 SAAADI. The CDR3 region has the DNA TGCGCCAGCAACCCTGTTGTGTCCTACGAGCAGTACTTC. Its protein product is CASNPVVSYEQYF.

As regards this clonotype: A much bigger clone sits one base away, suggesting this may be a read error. CDR3 nucleotides: TGTGCCAGCAGTTACTCGATGGGGACAGGGAGACCTTTTTCTTATCAGCCCCAGTATTTT. Protein: CASSYSMGTGRPFSYQPQYF. The chain links TRBV6-2 or TRBV6-3 to TRBJ1-5, with 9 nucleotides matching TRBD1. The J call may be in error: the DNA end matches TRBJ2-3 better. The CDR3 has 20 amino acids. Germline-derived CDR1 and CDR2 are MNHEY and SVGEGT.

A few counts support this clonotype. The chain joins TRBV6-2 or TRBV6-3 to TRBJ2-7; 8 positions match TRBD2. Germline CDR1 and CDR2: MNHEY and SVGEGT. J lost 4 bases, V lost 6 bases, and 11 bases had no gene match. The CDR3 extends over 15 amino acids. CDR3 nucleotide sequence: TGTGCCAGCAGGTCCTACGGGACTAGGGCATACGAGCAGTACTTC. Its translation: CASRSYGTRAYEQYF.

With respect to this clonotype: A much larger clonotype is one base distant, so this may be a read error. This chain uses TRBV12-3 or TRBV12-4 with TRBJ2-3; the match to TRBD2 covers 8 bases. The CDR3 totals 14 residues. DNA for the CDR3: TGTGCCAGCAGTTCAACTAGCGGCGGAGATACGCTGTATTTT. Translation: CASSSTSGGDTLYF.

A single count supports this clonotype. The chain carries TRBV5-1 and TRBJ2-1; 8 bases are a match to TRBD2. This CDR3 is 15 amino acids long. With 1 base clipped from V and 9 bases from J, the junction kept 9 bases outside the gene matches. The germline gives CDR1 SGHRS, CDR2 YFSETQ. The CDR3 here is CASSLSGSLSSEQFF. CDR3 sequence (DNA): TGCGCCAGCAGCTTGAGCGGGAGCTTGAGCAGTGAGCAGTTCTTC.

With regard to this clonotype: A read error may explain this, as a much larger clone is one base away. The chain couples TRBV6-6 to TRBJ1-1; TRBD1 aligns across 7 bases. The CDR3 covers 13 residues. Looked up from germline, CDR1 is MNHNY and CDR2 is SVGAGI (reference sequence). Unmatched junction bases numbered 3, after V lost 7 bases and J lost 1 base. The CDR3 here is CASMGQTNTEAFF. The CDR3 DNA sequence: TGTGCCAGCATGGGACAGACGAACACTGAAGCTTTCTTT.

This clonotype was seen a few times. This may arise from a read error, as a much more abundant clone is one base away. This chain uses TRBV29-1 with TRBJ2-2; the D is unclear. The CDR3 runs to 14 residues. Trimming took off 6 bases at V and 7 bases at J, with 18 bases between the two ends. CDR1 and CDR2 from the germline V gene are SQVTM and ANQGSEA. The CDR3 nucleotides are TGCAGCGTAGAGAAAGGAGTCGACATCGGGGAGCTGTTTTTT. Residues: CSVEKGVDIGELFF.

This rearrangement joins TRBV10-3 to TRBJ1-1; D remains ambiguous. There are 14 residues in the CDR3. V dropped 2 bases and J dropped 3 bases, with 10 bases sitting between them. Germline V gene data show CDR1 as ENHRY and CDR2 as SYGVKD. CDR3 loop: CAISEPGKDTEAFF. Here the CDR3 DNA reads TGTGCCATCAGTGAGCCAGGCAAGGACACTGAAGCTTTCTTT.

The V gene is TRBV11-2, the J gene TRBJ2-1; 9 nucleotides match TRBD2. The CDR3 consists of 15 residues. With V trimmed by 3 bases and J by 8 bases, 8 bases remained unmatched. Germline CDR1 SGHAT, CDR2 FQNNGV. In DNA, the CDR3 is TGTGCCAGCAGCTTTAGCGGGAGATCTTACGATGAGCAGTTCTTC. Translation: CASSFSGRSYDEQFF.